Detailed here is one T cell receptor beta chain. Its antigen remains unknown. This sample stems from a study of Graves' ophthalmopathy and Graves' hyperthyroidism. Study-wide background: Hyperthyroidism showing no ophthalmopathy within 18 months of follow-up was stable.

This CDR3 is built from 15 residues. V lost 3 bases and J lost 2; bases outside the gene matches: 8. CDR1 and CDR2 from the germline V gene are SGHKS and YYEKEE (reference sequence). Investigators amplified TCR beta CDR3 regions from RNA transcripts. An initial RT-PCR round employing HTBI primers preceded a second-round multiplex PCR. TCRdb used MiXCR to reprocess the multiplex PCR reads, holding one entry per CDR3 protein. The table records over a million distinct CDR3 sequences, 35% to 45% of them present only once. Whole-study findings and limits: Sensitivity reached around 88% and specificity almost 83% for a 13-signature model separating ophthalmopathy from stable hyperthyroidism.

Patients with other autoimmune diseases, uncontrolled infections, pregnancy or lactation were excluded. Physicians reached a diagnosis by relying on clinical symptoms, serum thyroxine, TRAb, thyroid ultrasound and orbital computed tomography. The sequencing input was peripheral blood or thyroid tissue (not recorded which). V is TRBV5-5 and J is TRBJ2-7; 7 bases align to TRBD1. The sequence came from an adult man with Graves' hyperthyroidism. The CDR3 DNA sequence: TGTGCCAGCAGCTACACCGACAGGGCCACCTACGAGCAGTACTTC. Protein sequence: CASSYTDRATYEQYF.